Following are 27 T cell receptor beta chains from one sample sequenced in a study of post-analysis software for immune sequencing data. Study conclusions and caveats: Patients used about 5 TRBV segments, including TRBV5-6, TRBV5-1 and TRBV20-1, more often than controls.

What these receptors recognize is not known. Prepared libraries of TCR beta cDNA carried unique molecular identifiers. TCRdb used MiXCR to reprocess the PCR reads, holding one entry per CDR3 protein. This table holds approximately 180,000 distinct CDR3 sequences, 25% to 35% found once. Sequencing was carried out using blood. The source of these receptors is a girl aged 10 to 17 with multiple sclerosis.

Regarding this clonotype: A much larger clone differs by one base, so this may be a read error. The chain employs TRBV5-5 and TRBJ2-5; D may be TRBD1 (8 bases). Trimming removed 3 bases at V and 11 bases at J, with 20 bases between. CDR3 length: 14 amino acids. Germline V gives CDR1 SGHKS, CDR2 YYEKEE (reference sequence). The CDR3 region is CASSYRGDYNEQYF. As DNA, the CDR3 is TGTGCCAGCAGCTACAGGGGGGACTACAATGAGCAGTACTTC.

Many counts were recorded for this clonotype. The rearrangement joins TRBV20-1 to TRBJ2-5; 8 positions agree with TRBD2. The CDR3 is 15 amino acids. The J segment lost 1 base and the V segment lost 6 bases, leaving 10 bases of the junction unmatched. Looked up from germline, CDR1 is DFQATT and CDR2 is SNEGSKA (reference sequence). CDR3 coding DNA: TGCAGTGCCCCCGGGCTAGCGGGCTTCCAAGAGACCCAGTACTTC. It codes for CSAPGLAGFQETQYF.

There are many counts of this clonotype. The V gene is TRBV3-1, the J gene TRBJ1-5, with no clear D. This CDR3 is built from 13 residues. Germline V gene sequence: CDR1 LGHDT, CDR2 YNNKEL (reference sequence). V lost 1 base and J 5 bases, leaving 6 bases between the germline ends. In DNA, the CDR3 is TGTGCCAGCAGCCAAGGAATCTATCAGCCCCAGCATTTT. Encoded protein: CASSQGIYQPQHF.

There are a few counts of this clonotype. The gene calls are TRBV11-2 and TRBJ2-2; TRBD2 matches at 13 bases. Germline trimming cut 7 bases from V and 1 base from J; bases unmatched to any gene: 3. The CDR3 length is 16 residues. In germline, CDR1 is SGHAT, CDR2 FQNNGV. In nucleotides, the CDR3 is TGTGCCAGCATCTGGACTAGCGGGAGGAACACCGGGGAGCTGTTTTTT. Translating gives CASIWTSGRNTGELFF.

On this clonotype itself: The junction does not match germline at one end; this may be a read error. V usage is TRBV6-5 and J usage is TRBJ1-4; TRBD1 is a possible D gene (5 bases). The germline V gene encodes CDR1 MNHEY and CDR2 SVGAGI. The CDR3 runs to 15 residues. This chain's CDR3 is CASSLRGPGTSKRFF. For the CDR3, the DNA is TGTGCCAGCAGCCTAAGGGGACCCGGGACGTCAAAACGGTTTTTT.

This clonotype was detected many times. The V call is TRBV7-6, the J call TRBJ1-2; 9 nucleotides line up with TRBD1. The CDR3 consists of 16 residues. Trimming at V came to 3 bases and at J to 2 bases, leaving 7 bases not matched to a gene. Germline CDR1 and CDR2: SGHVS and FNYEAQ. The CDR3 DNA follows: TGTGCCAGCAGCTTGGGACAGGGATTCTCCAACTATGGCTACACCTTC. It encodes CASSLGQGFSNYGYTF.

The table lists this clonotype with a few counts. The chain carries TRBV5-5 and TRBJ1-4; the D is unclear. Trimming left V 2 bases short and J 1 base short, with 12 bases between. This CDR3 has 16 residues. Germline CDR1 SGHKS, CDR2 YYEKEE (reference sequence). The CDR3: CASSFVEGITNEKLFF. CDR3 nucleotide sequence: TGTGCCAGCAGCTTCGTGGAAGGGATAACTAATGAAAAACTGTTTTTT.

Notes on this clonotype: This may stem from a read error, because a much larger clone lies one nucleotide away. The genes are TRBV20-1 and TRBJ2-3, with unresolved D. Trimming took 1 base from V and 2 from J, leaving 10 bases between them. The CDR3 has 14 residues. Germline CDR1 DFQATT, CDR2 SNEGSKA (reference sequence). CDR3: CSARASPTTDTQYF. CDR3 coding DNA: TGCAGTGCTAGAGCGTCGCCCACCACAGATACGCAGTATTTT.

This sequence joins TRBV3-1 and TRBJ2-1, with no clear D. CDR1 is LGHDT and CDR2 is YNNKEL in the germline V gene (reference sequence). CDR3 length: 13 amino acids. The V end lost 3 bases, the J end lost 4 bases, and 7 bases lay between the germline ends. CDR3 in amino acids: CASSQTRYNEQFF. CDR3 in DNA: TGTGCCAGCAGCCAGACACGTTACAATGAGCAGTTCTTC.

The chain recombines TRBV6-2 or TRBV6-3 with TRBJ1-2, with TRBD1 as a possible D gene (5 bases). This CDR3 has 13 amino acids. Trimming removed 5 bases at V and 6 bases at J, with 13 bases between. CDR1 is MNHEY and CDR2 is SVGEGT in the germline V gene. CDR3 in amino acids: CASSAGPFHGYTF. In nucleotides, the CDR3 is TGTGCCAGCAGTGCGGGGCCTTTCCATGGCTACACCTTC.

This clonotype occurred a few times. The CDR3 here is CASSPGASREGGYTF. The CDR3 region has the DNA TGTGCCAGCAGTCCCGGGGCGAGCCGCGAGGGAGGCTACACCTTC. The chain employs TRBV12-3 or TRBV12-4 and TRBJ1-2; weak D call: TRBD1 (5 bases). This CDR3 region has 15 residues. The V gene lost 5 bases and the J gene lost 8 bases, with 21 bases spanning the gap.

This clonotype has a count of ten or more. The genes are TRBV7-2 and TRBJ2-7; a possible D gene is TRBD1 (6 bases). Germline CDR1 and CDR2: SGHTA and FQGNSA. V dropped 2 bases and J dropped 0 bases, with 8 bases sitting between them. CDR3 length: 14 residues. CDR3 amino acids: CASSLPGHSYEQYF. The CDR3 region has the DNA TGTGCCAGCAGCTTACCGGGACACTCCTACGAGCAGTACTTC.

This clonotype was found many times. The gene calls are TRBV7-9 and TRBJ2-5; 7 positions match TRBD1. CDR1 SEHNR and CDR2 FQNEAQ come from the germline V gene (reference sequence). The trim removed 5 bases at V and 2 bases at J, leaving 5 bases unmatched. This CDR3 region has 14 residues. CDR3 sequence reads: CASSTGTDQETQYF. As DNA, the CDR3 is TGTGCCAGCAGCACCGGGACAGATCAAGAGACCCAGTACTTC.

The table lists this clonotype with a count of one. A much larger clonotype is one base distant, so this may be a read error. This chain uses TRBV3-1 with TRBJ2-7, with 10 positions matching TRBD2. Germline V gives CDR1 LGHDT, CDR2 YNNKEL (reference sequence). The CDR3 loop spans 16 amino acids. The DNA of the CDR3 is TGTGCCTGCAGCCAAAATAGCGGGAGGACAAACTACGAGCAGTACTTC. Its protein product is CACSQNSGRTNYEQYF.

Comments on this clonotype: A much larger clone lies one base from this, so it may be a read error. Given the absence of the conserved phenylalanine or tryptophan at the CDR3 end, a read error is likely. This chain uses TRBV20-1 with TRBJ2-7; possibly TRBD2 for D (6 bases). Near its end, the DNA agrees better with TRBJ2-5, so the J call may be wrong. CDR1 DFQATT and CDR2 SNEGSKA come from the germline V gene (reference sequence). CDR3 length equals 14 residues. Written as DNA, the CDR3 is TGCAGTGCTAGATTCGGGATAAGGGGAGGGACCCAGTACTGC. Encoded protein: CSARFGIRGGTQYC.

This clonotype has ten or more counts. The J gene is TRBJ2-7, the V gene TRBV20-1; D is possibly TRBD2 (6 bases). The germline V gene encodes CDR1 DFQATT and CDR2 SNEGSKA (reference sequence). Trimming stripped 1 base from V and 12 bases from J, with 19 bases between. There are 13 residues in the CDR3. The chain's CDR3 is CSARGLGLTLGYF. The CDR3 nucleotides are TGCAGTGCTAGAGGATTGGGACTCACCCTTGGGTACTTC.

The V call is TRBV20-1, the J call TRBJ2-7; D unresolved. V lost 3 bases and J 3 bases, leaving 15 bases between the germline ends. CDR3 length: 14 amino acids. Germline V gene lookup returns CDR1 DFQATT and CDR2 SNEGSKA (reference sequence). This CDR3 reads CSARVGQVDYEQYF. The CDR3 DNA follows: TGCAGTGCTAGGGTGGGTCAGGTCGACTACGAGCAGTACTTC.

Worth noting for this clonotype: A much larger clone is a single base away; this may be a read error. The V call is TRBV29-1, the J call TRBJ2-1; the match to TRBD1 covers 7 bases. Per germline, CDR1 SQVTM and CDR2 ANQGSEA. After removal of 5 bases from V and 11 bases from J, the junction contained 9 bases not matched to a gene. This CDR3 is 12 amino acids long. The DNA for the CDR3 is TGCAGCGTTTCCGGGACAGTTAATAAGCAGTTCTTC. Translation gives CSVSGTVNKQFF.

This clonotype came up many times. This chain connects TRBV12-3 or TRBV12-4 to TRBJ2-7; TRBD2 is a possible D gene (5 bases). The CDR3 is 12 amino acids. V lost 5 bases and J 3 bases, leaving 8 bases between the germline ends. The CDR3 region is CASSREGYEQYF. The CDR3 DNA follows: TGTGCCAGCAGTCGAGAGGGCTACGAGCAGTACTTC.

The sample holds many counts of this clonotype. The rearrangement joins TRBV12-3 or TRBV12-4 to TRBJ2-3; D gene uncertain. With 3 bases removed from V and 2 bases from J, the gap between germline ends came to 6 bases. This CDR3 is 13 amino acids long. The CDR3, as DNA: TGTGCCAGCAGTTTGCGGCACACAGATACGCAGTATTTT. This gives the protein CASSLRHTDTQYF.

This clonotype was picked up a small number of times. The chain uses TRBV27 and TRBJ1-4; tentative D call: TRBD1 (5 bases). In germline, CDR1 is MNHEY, CDR2 SMNVEV (reference sequence). The CDR3 is 15 residues long. Trimming took 7 bases from V and 3 from J, leaving 15 bases between them. DNA of the CDR3: TGTGCCAGCAAGACAAAGACAGACTCTAATGAAAAACTGTTTTTT. Its translation: CASKTKTDSNEKLFF.

This clonotype was seen a handful of times. The J gene is TRBJ1-4, the V gene TRBV7-9; weak D call: TRBD1 (5 bases). CDR3 length equals 14 residues. The V and J ends lost 5 bases and 8 bases respectively, with 15 bases between them. The germline gives CDR1 SEHNR, CDR2 FQNEAQ (reference sequence). The CDR3 DNA is TGTGCCAGCAGCGAGTACGGGGCCCAAGAAAAACTGTTTTTT. Amino acids: CASSEYGAQEKLFF.

This clonotype was seen many times. The rearrangement uses TRBV24-1 and TRBJ2-1; D remains unclear. With 1 base removed from V and 7 bases from J, the gap between germline ends came to 4 bases. The CDR3 length is 12 residues. Germline V gene data show CDR1 as KGHDR and CDR2 as SFDVKD. The CDR3 coding sequence is TGTGCCACCAGTGATTTCTTGAATGAGCAGTTCTTC. Protein sequence: CATSDFLNEQFF.

This rearrangement joins TRBV12-3 or TRBV12-4 to TRBJ1-5, with D possibly being TRBD1 (5 bases). V was clipped by 7 bases and J by 4 bases, with 11 bases between them. CDR3 length equals 13 residues. CDR3 sequence reads: CASTLDRNQPQHF. CDR3 bases: TGTGCCAGCACCCTCGACAGAAATCAGCCCCAGCATTTT.

The sample holds a few counts of this clonotype. At one boundary the junction diverges from the germline segment, which might be a read error. The chain carries TRBV7-2 and TRBJ2-7, with 9 positions matching TRBD2. Germline V lookup: CDR1 SGHTA, CDR2 FQGNSA. This CDR3 has 14 residues. The CDR3 region has the DNA TGTGCCAACAGCTTAGGACTAGCGACTTACGAGCAGTACTTC. Translating it yields CANSLGLATYEQYF. The full variable domain, its missing parts supplied by reference TRBV7-2 and TRBJ2-7, is GAGVSQSPSNKVTEKGKDVELRCDPISGHTALYWYRQSLGQGLEFLIYFQGNSAPDKSGLPSDRFSAERTGGSVSTLTIQRTQQEDSAVYLCANSLGLATYEQYFGPGTRLTVT.

This clonotype has at least ten counts. The V gene is TRBV7-6, the J gene TRBJ2-3, with 7 bases lining up with TRBD2. V lost 1 base and J lost 5; bases outside the gene matches: 3. CDR1 is SGHVS and CDR2 is FNYEAQ in the germline V gene. The CDR3 is 14 amino acids. The chain's CDR3 is CASSLGTRIDTQYF. CDR3 sequence (DNA): TGTGCCAGCAGCTTAGGGACTAGGATAGATACGCAGTATTTT.

This clonotype was observed many times. CDR3 DNA sequence: TGCAGTGCTTTCAAGAACCGGGACAGAGACAATGAGCAGTTCTTC. Its translation is CSAFKNRDRDNEQFF. The chain joins TRBV20-1 to TRBJ2-1, with TRBD1 matching over 7 bases. The CDR3 length is 15 residues. Germline V gene sequence: CDR1 DFQATT, CDR2 SNEGSKA (reference sequence). Trimming removed 5 bases from V and 5 bases from J; junction bases left unmatched: 12.